This T cell receptor (beta chain) was captured by sequencing in a study of patients and donors after allogeneic stem cell transplantation. This clonotype showed up just a few times. TCRdb used MiXCR to reprocess the RT-PCR reads, holding one entry per CDR3 protein. The top ten hold 40% to 60% of the sample, which has about 7,600 distinct CDR3 sequences, around 10% seen once. This CDR3 comprises 14 residues. Germline CDR1 reads ENHRY; CDR2 reads SYGVKD. V was shortened by 0 bases and J by 4 bases, with 9 bases between the two germline ends. The genes are TRBV10-3 and TRBJ2-5; D is unclear. The receptor was derived from a human donor who was either an allogeneic HSCT recipient or a stem cell or donor lymphocyte infusion donor (not recorded which). It is not recorded whose cells these are; they may come from a transplant donor. The material sequenced was blood, either unsorted or a sorted T cell fraction (not recorded which). The DNA of the CDR3 is TGTGCCATCAGTGAGTCGCTCCCCTCAGAGACCCAGTACTTC. Its translation is CAISESLPSETQYF.